This paragraph reports one T cell receptor beta chain. Its target is not known. These data belong to a study of cytomegalovirus exposure and HLA in healthy donors. Turning to the study itself: Findings of an earlier analysis included about 120 million unique TCR beta sequences from some 180 million T cells. Study-wide findings and caveats: One variant, a missense change in DCLRE1C, was linked in a later analysis to TCR beta V- and J-gene trimming. Most TCRs appeared rarely, but some public TCRs recurred in many donors. In a later analysis, HLA-C alleles had the fewest associated TCRs, DRB1 alleles the most.

V was trimmed by 3 bases and J by 0 bases, leaving 5 bases between them. Germline CDR1 and CDR2: MDHEN and SYDVKM. The CDR3 is made up of 13 amino acids. Use of 60 Vbeta and 13 Jbeta primers characterized the PCR. Sequenced by immunoSEQ multiplex PCR; TCRdb stores in-frame clones only, minus some. The sample shows 150,000 to 200,000 clones, 87% of them seen only once. This chain uses TRBV28 with TRBJ2-5; D unclear. Sequences were obtained from PBMCs. The receptor comes from a boy younger than 10 in good health and CMV-seronegative. The CDR3 region has the DNA TGTGCCAGCAGTTTTACAGACCAAGAGACCCAGTACTTC. Translated, it gives CASSFTDQETQYF.